The rows below give T cell receptor beta chains drawn from one sample of a study of blood T cell repertoires in COVID-19. Assay used: immunoSEQ multiplex PCR; TCRdb lists only in-frame clones, some missing. In the table there are under 200,000 clones, about 88% of which are singletons. Source material: peripheral blood. These receptors all stem from a woman older than 75 in a cohort sampled during active or convalescent COVID-19. Each CDR3 is given without its conserved first and last residue. The order of the fields is J gene, V gene, CDR3 protein.

j_call: TRBJ2-3
v_call: TRBV10-3
cdr3_aa: AISESGSGVDTQY

j_call: TRBJ2-2
v_call: TRBV4-1
cdr3_aa: ASSQDPRRPGEPGELF

j_call: TRBJ1-2
v_call: TRBV19
cdr3_aa: ASSIASGQSYGYT

j_call: TRBJ2-6
v_call: TRBV9
cdr3_aa: ASSAAVGGLGANVLT

j_call: TRBJ2-7
v_call: TRBV18
cdr3_aa: ASSGDRVNYEQY

j_call: TRBJ1-2
v_call: TRBV9
cdr3_aa: ASSGRTGGRSGYT

j_call: TRBJ2-3
v_call: TRBV2
cdr3_aa: ASSQGTTDTQY

j_call: TRBJ1-5
v_call: TRBV6-1
cdr3_aa: ASGEGRGVRQPQH

j_call: TRBJ1-1
v_call: TRBV4-1
cdr3_aa: ASRPVILLGMNTEAF

j_call: TRBJ2-7
v_call: TRBV4-3
cdr3_aa: ASSQSSGGADSYEQY

j_call: TRBJ1-4
v_call: TRBV3-1/TRBV3-2
cdr3_aa: ASSQEGRKKLF

j_call: TRBJ1-4
v_call: TRBV7-2
cdr3_aa: ASSLEAGGREKLF

j_call: TRBJ2-3
v_call: TRBV24-1
cdr3_aa: ATSDNSWTQY

j_call: TRBJ2-1
v_call: TRBV9
cdr3_aa: ASSVARGLAGENEQF

j_call: TRBJ2-5
v_call: TRBV6-2/TRBV6-3
cdr3_aa: ASSYPPRGQETQY

j_call: TRBJ1-1
v_call: TRBV10-1
cdr3_aa: ASSESRPGRGTTEAF

j_call: TRBJ1-6
v_call: TRBV7-2
cdr3_aa: ASSMTGTEDSPLH

j_call: TRBJ1-4
v_call: TRBV4-1
cdr3_aa: ASSRTGEYNEKLF

j_call: TRBJ2-3
v_call: TRBV5-1
cdr3_aa: ASSQGQGRGDTQY

j_call: TRBJ2-2
v_call: TRBV30
cdr3_aa: AWSFGGGRGGELF

j_call: TRBJ2-3
v_call: TRBV4-1
cdr3_aa: ASSQARTSGGDTQY

j_call: TRBJ1-4
v_call: TRBV7-8
cdr3_aa: ASAGGGLNEKLF

j_call: TRBJ2-6
v_call: TRBV11-3
cdr3_aa: ASSLVLAGHSGANVLT

j_call: TRBJ2-7
v_call: TRBV30
cdr3_aa: AWSVNSYEQY

j_call: TRBJ1-1
v_call: TRBV19
cdr3_aa: ASSIGGLGTEAF

j_call: TRBJ1-3
v_call: TRBV23-1
cdr3_aa: ASSQWTTGNTIY

j_call: TRBJ1-2
v_call: TRBV18
cdr3_aa: ASSPGRGNYGYT

j_call: TRBJ2-5
v_call: TRBV19
cdr3_aa: ASSKQGLTQETQY

j_call: TRBJ2-1
v_call: TRBV11-2
cdr3_aa: ASSSLAGAYNEQF

j_call: TRBJ1-1
v_call: TRBV18
cdr3_aa: ASRDSLDTEAF

j_call: TRBJ1-4
v_call: TRBV3-1/TRBV3-2
cdr3_aa: ASTHRATNEKLF

j_call: TRBJ1-6
v_call: TRBV30
cdr3_aa: AWSLGLINSPLH

j_call: TRBJ1-2
v_call: TRBV11-2
cdr3_aa: ASSLLGQGYT

j_call: TRBJ2-3
v_call: TRBV10-3
cdr3_aa: AIGQGTDTQY

j_call: TRBJ1-4
v_call: TRBV9
cdr3_aa: ASSVSTGRNEKLF

j_call: TRBJ1-6
v_call: TRBV2
cdr3_aa: ASILTGRNSPLH

j_call: TRBJ1-1
v_call: TRBV6-5
cdr3_aa: ASSPGQGSEAF

j_call: TRBJ2-2
v_call: TRBV6-5
cdr3_aa: ASTISGGPGELF

j_call: TRBJ1-5
v_call: TRBV6-5
cdr3_aa: ASSYGGSQPQH

j_call: TRBJ1-5
v_call: TRBV7-2
cdr3_aa: ASSSSGVSQPQH

j_call: TRBJ2-3
v_call: TRBV5-1
cdr3_aa: ASSPTGGRDTQY

j_call: TRBJ1-1
v_call: TRBV10-1
cdr3_aa: ASSPPPLHVMNTEAF

j_call: TRBJ2-3
v_call: TRBV6-5
cdr3_aa: ASSYRRSRRTDTQY

j_call: TRBJ1-5
v_call: TRBV5-6
cdr3_aa: ASSLYRGRQPQH

j_call: TRBJ1-3
v_call: TRBV3-1/TRBV3-2
cdr3_aa: ASSEPGTSGNTIY

j_call: TRBJ2-7
v_call: TRBV5-4
cdr3_aa: ASSLGAGPNEQY

j_call: TRBJ1-1
v_call: TRBV5-4
cdr3_aa: ASSPPLADRGEAF

j_call: TRBJ2-2
v_call: TRBV19
cdr3_aa: ASRGQLGGGELF

j_call: TRBJ1-1
v_call: TRBV5-4
cdr3_aa: ASSSGQGVLSTAF

j_call: TRBJ1-6
v_call: TRBV3-1/TRBV3-2
cdr3_aa: ASSQATGVSPLH

j_call: TRBJ2-1
v_call: TRBV5-1
cdr3_aa: ASSLGAGVDEQF

j_call: TRBJ1-6
v_call: TRBV6-5
cdr3_aa: ASSLESNSPLH

j_call: TRBJ1-5
v_call: TRBV6-4
cdr3_aa: ASSSGGDQPQH

j_call: TRBJ2-2
v_call: TRBV9
cdr3_aa: ASSVDSWNTGELF

j_call: TRBJ2-7
v_call: TRBV18
cdr3_aa: ASSPGQVDTYEQY